This paragraph covers one T cell receptor beta chain sequence. The authors ran a second PCR of 7 to 11 cycles using a sample-barcoded 5' primer and a J-beta primer mix. TCRdb re-called the 5' RACE reads through MiXCR, storing one row per CDR3 protein. This table has around 1,800,000 distinct CDR3 sequences, roughly two fifths appearing once. Losses at the gene ends were 5 bases for V and 4 bases for J; bases not matched to a gene: 11. This CDR3 is 16 amino acids long. Germline CDR1 is MNHEY and CDR2 is SVGEGT. Each donor had around 9.2 milliliters of peripheral blood drawn. The data belong to a study of blood T cells in healthy people across ages. Study in general: Roughly one uniquely barcoded beta molecule per two T cells was captured.

The chain employs TRBV6-2 or TRBV6-3 and TRBJ2-1, with TRBD1 identical over 7 bases. This TCR was recovered from a human donor in good health. The sequenced sample was blood. CDR3: CASSPQGPKFYNEQFF. In DNA, the CDR3 is TGTGCCAGCAGTCCACAGGGGCCCAAATTTTACAATGAGCAGTTCTTC.